This T cell receptor (beta chain) was recovered during a study of T cell repertoires in cytomegalovirus infection. The overall study: Used in the study were CMV epitopes, some recently identified and HLA-C-restricted, others well-studied and HLA-B-restricted. Public TCR beta signature analysis indicated the presence of both CMV infection and matching HLA type. Study outcomes and limitations: Ex vivo, HLA-C-restricted CMV-specific TCR beta clonotypes prevailed over the rest of the response. Adding up the frequency of public TCR beta families identified people who carried CMV plus the relevant HLA.

Via MiXCR, TCRdb re-called the reads, giving one row per CDR3 protein. The data show fewer than 1,000,000 distinct CDR3 sequences, roughly 31% seen once. This clonotype was counted between two and nine times. What it binds is not known. With 3 bases removed from V and 1 base from J, the gap between germline ends came to 15 bases. The CDR3 extends over 15 amino acids. Germline V gene lookup returns CDR1 SQVTM and CDR2 ANQGSEA. The specimen was cultured CD8+ T cells from PBMCs, collected from culture after CMV antigen stimulation. This receptor was identified in a human donor in good health (CMV status not recorded). Some clones in this sample may be carry-over from other donors' samples. The rearrangement joins TRBV29-1 to TRBJ2-5, with D possibly matching TRBD1 (5 bases). The CDR3 coding sequence is TGCAGCGTTGATACAGGAGAAACTTCCCAAGAGACCCAGTACTTC. The encoded protein is CSVDTGETSQETQYF.